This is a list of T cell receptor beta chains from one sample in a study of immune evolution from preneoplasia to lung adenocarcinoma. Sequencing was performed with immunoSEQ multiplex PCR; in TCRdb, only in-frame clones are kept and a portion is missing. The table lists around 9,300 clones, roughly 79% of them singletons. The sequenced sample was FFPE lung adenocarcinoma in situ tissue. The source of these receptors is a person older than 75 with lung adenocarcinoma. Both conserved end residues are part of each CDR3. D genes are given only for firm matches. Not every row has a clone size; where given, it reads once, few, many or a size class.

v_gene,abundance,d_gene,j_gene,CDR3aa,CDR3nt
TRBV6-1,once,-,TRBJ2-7,CASSESGVGTYEQYF,TGTGCCAGCAGTGAGTCCGGCGTTGGGACCTACGAGCAGTACTTC
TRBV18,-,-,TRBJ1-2,CASSPSEGGYTF,TGTGCCAGCTCACCCTCCGAGGGTGGCTACACCTTC
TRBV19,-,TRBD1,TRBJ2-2,CASSSSAIGTDTGELFF,TGTGCCAGTAGTTCCTCCGCTATAGGGACAGACACCGGGGAGCTGTTTTTT
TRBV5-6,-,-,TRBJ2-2,CASSVDSGYSTGELFF,TGTGCCAGCAGCGTGGACAGTGGGTATAGCACCGGGGAGCTGTTTTTT
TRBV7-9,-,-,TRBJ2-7,CASSPHTYEQYF,TGTGCCAGCAGCCCCCACACCTACGAGCAGTACTTC
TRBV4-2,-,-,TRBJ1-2,CASSQADSVGGYGYTF,TGTGCCAGCAGCCAAGCGGACAGCGTCGGGGGTTATGGCTACACCTTC
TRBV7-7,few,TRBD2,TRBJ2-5,CASSFGTSGKETQYF,TGTGCTAGCAGCTTCGGGACTAGCGGGAAAGAGACCCAGTACTTC
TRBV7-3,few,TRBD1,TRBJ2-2,CASSLEPTGGAWSAGELFF,TGTGCCAGCAGCCTGGAGCCGACAGGGGGCGCTTGGTCCGCCGGGGAGCTGTTTTTT
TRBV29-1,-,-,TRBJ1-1,CSVVAPNTEAFF,TGCAGCGTTGTTGCCCCGAACACTGAAGCTTTCTTT
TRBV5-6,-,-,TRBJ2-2,CASSLARGFGELFF,TGTGCCAGCAGCTTGGCGCGGGGCTTCGGGGAGCTGTTTTTT
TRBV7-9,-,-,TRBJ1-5,CASSLDGFAPQHF,TGTGCCAGCAGCTTAGACGGCTTTGCGCCCCAGCATTTT
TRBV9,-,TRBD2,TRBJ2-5,CASSVAGGGRGETQYF,TGTGCCAGCAGCGTAGCGGGGGGAGGAAGGGGAGAGACCCAGTACTTC
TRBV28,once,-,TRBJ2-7,CASSSPEGSVGEQYF,TGTGCCAGCAGTTCCCCTGAGGGGAGCGTCGGCGAGCAGTACTTC
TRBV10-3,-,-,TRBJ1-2,CAISASSDNNYDYTF,TGTGCCATCAGTGCGTCGTCGGACAATAACTATGACTACACCTTC
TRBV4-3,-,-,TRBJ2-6,CASSQDMVAGANVLTF,TGCGCCAGCAGCCAAGATATGGTTGCCGGGGCCAACGTCCTGACTTTC
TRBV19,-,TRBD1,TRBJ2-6,CASSDRGSGANVLTF,TGTGCCAGTAGCGACAGGGGTTCCGGGGCCAACGTCCTGACTTTC
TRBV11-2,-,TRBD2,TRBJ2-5,CASSLTSGQETQYF,TGTGCCAGCAGCCTGACTAGCGGGCAAGAGACCCAGTACTTC
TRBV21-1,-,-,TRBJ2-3,CASSLGDPTDTQYF,TGTGCCAGCAGCTTGGGGGACCCCACAGATACGCAGTATTTT
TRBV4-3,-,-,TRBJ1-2,CASSLEGVPGYTF,TGCGCCAGCAGCCTGGAAGGGGTACCCGGCTACACCTTC
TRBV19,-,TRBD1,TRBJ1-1,CASSKGQGAQNTEAFF,TGTGCCAGTAGTAAGGGACAGGGGGCGCAGAACACTGAAGCTTTCTTT
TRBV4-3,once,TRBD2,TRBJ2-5,CASSQAVSSGGAEETQYF,TGCGCCAGCAGCCAAGCTGTTTCTAGCGGGGGAGCCGAAGAGACCCAGTACTTC
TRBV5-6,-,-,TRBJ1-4,CASSLDGAGRKLFF,TGTGCCAGCAGCTTGGATGGGGCAGGGCGAAAACTGTTTTTT
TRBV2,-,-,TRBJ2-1,CASSDGGLYNEQFF,TGTGCCAGCAGTGACGGGGGGCTTTACAATGAGCAGTTCTTC
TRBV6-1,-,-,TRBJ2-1,CASRAARAPYNEQFF,TGTGCCAGCAGGGCCGCCAGGGCTCCCTACAATGAGCAGTTCTTC
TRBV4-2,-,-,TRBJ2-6,CASSLQGPDSVLTF,TGTGCCAGCAGCTTGCAGGGACCCGACAGCGTCCTGACTTTC
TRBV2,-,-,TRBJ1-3,CASSDEETLYF,TGTGCCAGCAGTGATGAAGAGACCTTATATTTT
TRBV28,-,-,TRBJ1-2,CASSPPDGGYTF,TGTGCCAGCAGTCCCCCGGATGGGGGCTACACCTTC
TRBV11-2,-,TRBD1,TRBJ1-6,CASSAQGLQGSPLHF,TGTGCCAGCAGCGCCCAAGGCTTACAGGGGTCACCCCTCCACTTT
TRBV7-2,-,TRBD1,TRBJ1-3,CASSRGQYSGNTIYF,TGTGCCAGCAGCCGGGGACAGTACTCTGGAAACACCATATATTTT
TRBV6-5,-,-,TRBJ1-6,CASSYDISSPLHF,TGTGCCAGCAGTTACGACATCTCCTCACCCCTCCACTTT
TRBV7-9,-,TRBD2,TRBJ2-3,CASSPRGRGGTDTQYF,TGTGCCAGCAGCCCCCGGGGGAGGGGTGGCACAGATACGCAGTATTTT
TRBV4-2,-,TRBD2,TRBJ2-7,CASSQVGRGGGVYEQYF,TGTGCCAGCAGCCAAGTAGGGCGGGGGGGCGGAGTATACGAGCAGTACTTC
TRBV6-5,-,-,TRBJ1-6,CASSYRDSYNSPLHF,TGTGCCAGCAGTTATAGGGATTCCTATAATTCACCCCTCCACTTT
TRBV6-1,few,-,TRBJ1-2,CASSEVDRSGDYGYTF,TGTGCCAGCAGTGAAGTTGACAGGTCCGGTGACTATGGCTACACCTTC
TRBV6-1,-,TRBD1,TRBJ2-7,CASNPDRGNEQYF,TGTGCCAGCAACCCTGACAGGGGGAATGAGCAGTACTTC
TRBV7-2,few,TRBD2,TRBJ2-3,CASSLGSGADTQYF,TGTGCCAGCAGCTTAGGTAGCGGGGCAGATACGCAGTATTTT
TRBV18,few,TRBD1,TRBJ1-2,CASSPGQGEYGYTF,TGTGCCAGCTCACCAGGACAGGGGGAATATGGCTACACCTTC
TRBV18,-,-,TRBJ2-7,CASSPDAFYEQYF,TGTGCCAGCTCACCGGACGCTTTCTACGAGCAGTACTTC
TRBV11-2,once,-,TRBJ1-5,CASSSQGDQPQHF,TGTGCCAGCAGCTCACAGGGTGATCAGCCCCAGCATTTT
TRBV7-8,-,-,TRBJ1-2,CASSPDWGNYGYTF,TGTGCCAGCAGCCCCGACTGGGGGAACTATGGCTACACCTTC
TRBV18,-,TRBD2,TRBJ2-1,CASSPRTSGLYNEQFF,TGTGCCAGCTCACCAAGGACTAGCGGTCTCTACAATGAGCAGTTCTTC
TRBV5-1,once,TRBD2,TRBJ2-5,CASSKGTSGGSQYF,TGCGCCAGCAGCAAAGGGACTAGCGGGGGTTCCCAGTACTTC
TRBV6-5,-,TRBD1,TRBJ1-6,CASSVTGVDSPLHF,TGTGCCAGCAGTGTCACAGGGGTGGATTCACCCCTCCACTTT
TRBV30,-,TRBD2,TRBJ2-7,CAWNRGGLSYEQYF,TGTGCCTGGAATCGCGGGGGGTTATCCTACGAGCAGTACTTC
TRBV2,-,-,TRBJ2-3,CASVSGGMVPDTQYF,TGTGCCAGCGTCTCAGGGGGGATGGTCCCAGATACGCAGTATTTT